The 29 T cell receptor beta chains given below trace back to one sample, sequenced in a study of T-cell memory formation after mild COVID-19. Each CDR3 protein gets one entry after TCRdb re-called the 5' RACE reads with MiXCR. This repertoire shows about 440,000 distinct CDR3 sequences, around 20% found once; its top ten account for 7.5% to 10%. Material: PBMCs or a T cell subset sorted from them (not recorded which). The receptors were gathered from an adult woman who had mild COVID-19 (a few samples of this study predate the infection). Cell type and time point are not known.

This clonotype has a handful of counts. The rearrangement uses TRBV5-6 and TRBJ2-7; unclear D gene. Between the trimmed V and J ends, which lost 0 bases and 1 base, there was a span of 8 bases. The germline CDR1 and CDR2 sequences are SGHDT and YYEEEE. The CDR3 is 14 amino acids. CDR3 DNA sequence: TGTGCCAGCAGCTTGGGCCGCCCGTCCTACGAGCAGTACTTC. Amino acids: CASSLGRPSYEQYF.

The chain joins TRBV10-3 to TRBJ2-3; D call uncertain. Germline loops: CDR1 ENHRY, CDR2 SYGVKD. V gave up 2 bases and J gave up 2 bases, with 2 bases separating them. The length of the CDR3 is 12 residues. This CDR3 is CAISENTDTQYF. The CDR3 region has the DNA TGTGCCATCAGTGAGAACACAGATACGCAGTATTTT.

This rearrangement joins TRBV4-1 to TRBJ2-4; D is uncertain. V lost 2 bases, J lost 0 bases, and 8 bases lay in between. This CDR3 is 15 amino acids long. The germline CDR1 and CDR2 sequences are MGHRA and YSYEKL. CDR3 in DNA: TGCGCCAGCAGCCAACACAGACTAGCCAAAAACATTCAGTACTTC. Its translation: CASSQHRLAKNIQYF.

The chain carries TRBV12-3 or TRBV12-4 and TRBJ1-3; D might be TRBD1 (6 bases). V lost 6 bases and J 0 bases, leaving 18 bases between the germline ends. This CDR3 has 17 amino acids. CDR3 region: CASRPRERDNSGNTIYF. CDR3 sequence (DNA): TGTGCCAGCAGACCTCGGGAACGGGACAACTCTGGAAACACCATATATTTT.

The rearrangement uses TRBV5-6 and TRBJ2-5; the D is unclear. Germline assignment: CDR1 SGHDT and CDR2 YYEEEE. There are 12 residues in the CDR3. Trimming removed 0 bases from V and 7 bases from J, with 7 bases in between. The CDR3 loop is CASSLDYVTQYF. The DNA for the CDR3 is TGTGCCAGCAGCTTGGACTACGTGACCCAGTACTTC.

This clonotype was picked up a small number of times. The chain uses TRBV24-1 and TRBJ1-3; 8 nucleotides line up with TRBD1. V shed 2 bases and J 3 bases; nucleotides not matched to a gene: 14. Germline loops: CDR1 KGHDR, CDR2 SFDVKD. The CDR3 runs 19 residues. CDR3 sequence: CATSDSRTGTDLRGNTIYF. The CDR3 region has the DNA TGTGCCACCAGTGATTCAAGGACAGGGACGGACCTCCGTGGAAACACCATATATTTT.

DNA for the CDR3: TGTGCCAGCAGCCTCCACAGGGGTAAGATTCAGCCCCAGCATTTT. Residues: CASSLHRGKIQPQHF. The V gene is TRBV6-5, the J gene TRBJ1-5, with TRBD1 matching 7 bases. Germline V gene sequence: CDR1 MNHEY, CDR2 SVGAGI. This CDR3 has 15 residues. V shed 6 bases and J 6 bases; nucleotides not matched to a gene: 11.

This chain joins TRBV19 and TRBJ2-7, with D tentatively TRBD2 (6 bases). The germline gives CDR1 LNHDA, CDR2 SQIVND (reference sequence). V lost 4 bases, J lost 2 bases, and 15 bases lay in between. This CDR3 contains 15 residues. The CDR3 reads CASSTLRRVPYEQYF. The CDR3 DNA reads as TGTGCCAGTAGTACCCTAAGGAGGGTGCCCTACGAGCAGTACTTC. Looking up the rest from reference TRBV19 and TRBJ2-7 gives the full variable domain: DGGITQSPKYLFRKEGQNVTLSCEQNLNHDAMYWYRQDPGQGLRLIYYSQIVNDFQKGDIAEGYSVSREKKESFPLTVTSAQKNPTAFYLCASSTLRRVPYEQYFGPGTRLTVT.

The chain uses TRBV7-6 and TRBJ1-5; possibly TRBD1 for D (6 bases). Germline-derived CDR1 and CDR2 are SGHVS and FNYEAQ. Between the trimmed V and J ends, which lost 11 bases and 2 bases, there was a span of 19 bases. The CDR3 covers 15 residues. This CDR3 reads CAGTNRGAGNQPQHF. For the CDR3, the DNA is TGTGCCGGAACCAATAGGGGGGCCGGCAATCAGCCCCAGCATTTT. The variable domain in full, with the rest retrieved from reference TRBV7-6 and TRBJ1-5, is GAGVSQSPRYKVTKRGQDVALRCDPISGHVSLYWYRQALGQGPEFLTYFNYEAQQDKSGLPNDRFSAERPEGSISTLTIQRTEQRDSAMYRCAGTNRGAGNQPQHFGDGTRLSIL.

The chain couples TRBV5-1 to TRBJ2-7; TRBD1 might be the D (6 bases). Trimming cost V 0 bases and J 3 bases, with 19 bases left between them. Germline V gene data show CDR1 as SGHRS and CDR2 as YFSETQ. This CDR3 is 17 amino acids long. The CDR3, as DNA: TGCGCCAGCAGCTTGGATGCACAATTACAGGGCCACTACGAGCAGTACTTC. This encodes CASSLDAQLQGHYEQYF.

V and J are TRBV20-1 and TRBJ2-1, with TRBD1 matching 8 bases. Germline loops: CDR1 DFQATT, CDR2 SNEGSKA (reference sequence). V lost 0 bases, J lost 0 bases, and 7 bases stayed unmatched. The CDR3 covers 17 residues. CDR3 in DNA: TGCAGTGCTAGAGATCTGACCCAGGGGGCCTCCTACAATGAGCAGTTCTTC. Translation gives CSARDLTQGASYNEQFF.

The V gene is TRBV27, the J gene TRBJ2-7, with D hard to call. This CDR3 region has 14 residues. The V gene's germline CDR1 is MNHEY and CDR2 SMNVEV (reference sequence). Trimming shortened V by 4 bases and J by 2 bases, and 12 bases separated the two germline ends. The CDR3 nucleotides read TGTGCCAGCAGTTGGGGTACATCGCCCTACGAGCAGTACTTC. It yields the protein CASSWGTSPYEQYF.

CDR3 amino acids: CASSRAGGSFGYTF. CDR3 nucleotides: TGTGCCAGCAGCCGGGCAGGGGGCAGTTTTGGCTACACCTTC. The chain recombines TRBV14 with TRBJ1-2; 8 bases are shared with TRBD1. The CDR3 consists of 14 residues. In germline, CDR1 is SGHDN, CDR2 FVKESK. With 4 bases clipped from V and 7 bases from J, the junction kept 8 bases outside the gene matches.

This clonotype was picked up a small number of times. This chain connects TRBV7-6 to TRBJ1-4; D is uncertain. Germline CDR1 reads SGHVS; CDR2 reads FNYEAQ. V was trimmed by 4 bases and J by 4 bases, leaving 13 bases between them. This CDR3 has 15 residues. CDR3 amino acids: CASSSRTTFNEKLFF. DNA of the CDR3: TGTGCCAGCAGCTCTAGGACCACTTTTAATGAAAAACTGTTTTTT.

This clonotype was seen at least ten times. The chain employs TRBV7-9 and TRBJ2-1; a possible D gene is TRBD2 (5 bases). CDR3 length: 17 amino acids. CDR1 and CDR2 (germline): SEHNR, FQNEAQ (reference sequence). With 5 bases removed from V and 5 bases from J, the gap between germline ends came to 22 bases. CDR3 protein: CASSQDSSSMGNNEQFF. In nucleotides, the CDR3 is TGTGCCAGCAGCCAGGACTCGAGTAGCATGGGAAACAATGAGCAGTTCTTC.

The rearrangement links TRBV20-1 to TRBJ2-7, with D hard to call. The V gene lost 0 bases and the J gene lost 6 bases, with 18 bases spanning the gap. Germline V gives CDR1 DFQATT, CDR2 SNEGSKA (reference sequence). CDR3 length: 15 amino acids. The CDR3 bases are TGCAGTGCTAGAGATCTACGCAGACCACTTGTCGAGCAGTACTTC. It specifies CSARDLRRPLVEQYF.

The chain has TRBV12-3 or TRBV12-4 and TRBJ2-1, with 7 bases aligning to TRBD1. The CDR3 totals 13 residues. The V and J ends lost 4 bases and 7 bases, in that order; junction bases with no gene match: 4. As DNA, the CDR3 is TGTGCCAGCAGTTCACTACAGGGGAATGAGCAGTTCTTC. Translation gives CASSSLQGNEQFF.

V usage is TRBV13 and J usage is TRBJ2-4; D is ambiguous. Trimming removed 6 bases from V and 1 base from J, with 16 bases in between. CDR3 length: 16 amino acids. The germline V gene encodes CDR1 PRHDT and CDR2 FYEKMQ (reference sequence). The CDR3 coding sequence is TGTGCCAGCAGTTTCCACGGTAGTGGGGCCAAAAACATTCAGTACTTC. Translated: CASSFHGSGAKNIQYF.

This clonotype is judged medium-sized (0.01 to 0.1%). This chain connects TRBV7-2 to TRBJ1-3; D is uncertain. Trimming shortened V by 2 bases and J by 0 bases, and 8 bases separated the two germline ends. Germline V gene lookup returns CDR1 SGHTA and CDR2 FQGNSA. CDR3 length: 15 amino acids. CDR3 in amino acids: CASSLSGTSGNTIYF. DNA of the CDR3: TGTGCCAGCAGCTTATCAGGCACCTCTGGAAACACCATATATTTT.

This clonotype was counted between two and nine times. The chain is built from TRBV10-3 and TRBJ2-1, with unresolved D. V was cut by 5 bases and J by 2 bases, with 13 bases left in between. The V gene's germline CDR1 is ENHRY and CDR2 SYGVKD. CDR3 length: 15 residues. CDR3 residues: CAISPLAVAYNEQFF. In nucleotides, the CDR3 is TGTGCCATCAGTCCCCTGGCAGTCGCCTACAATGAGCAGTTCTTC.

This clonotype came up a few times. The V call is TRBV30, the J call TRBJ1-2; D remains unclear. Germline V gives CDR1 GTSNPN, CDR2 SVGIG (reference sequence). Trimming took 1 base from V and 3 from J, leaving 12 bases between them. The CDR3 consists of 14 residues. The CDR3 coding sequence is TGTGCCTGGAGTGGGGGTTATCTTGACTATGGCTACACCTTC. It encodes CAWSGGYLDYGYTF.

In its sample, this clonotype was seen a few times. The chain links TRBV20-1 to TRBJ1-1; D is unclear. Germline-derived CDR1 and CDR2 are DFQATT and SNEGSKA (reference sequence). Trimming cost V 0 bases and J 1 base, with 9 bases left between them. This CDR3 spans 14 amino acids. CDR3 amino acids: CSARDMDSNTEAFF. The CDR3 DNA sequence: TGCAGTGCTAGAGATATGGATTCGAACACTGAAGCTTTCTTT.

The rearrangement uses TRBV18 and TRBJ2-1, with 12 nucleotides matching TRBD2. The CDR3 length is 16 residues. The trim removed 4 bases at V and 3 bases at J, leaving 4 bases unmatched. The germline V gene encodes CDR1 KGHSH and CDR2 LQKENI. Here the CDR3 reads CASSLTLAGGYNEQFF. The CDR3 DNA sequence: TGTGCCAGCTCACTAACACTAGCGGGAGGCTACAATGAGCAGTTCTTC.

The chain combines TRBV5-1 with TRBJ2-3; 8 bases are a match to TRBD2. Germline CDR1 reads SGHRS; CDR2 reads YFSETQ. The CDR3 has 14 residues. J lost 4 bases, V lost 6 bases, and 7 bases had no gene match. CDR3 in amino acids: CASIPGGAADTQYF. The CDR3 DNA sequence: TGCGCCAGCATCCCCGGGGGGGCCGCAGATACGCAGTATTTT.

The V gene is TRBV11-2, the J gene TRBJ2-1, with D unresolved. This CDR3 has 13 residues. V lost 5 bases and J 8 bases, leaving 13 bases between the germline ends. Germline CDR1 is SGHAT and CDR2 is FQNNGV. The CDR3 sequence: CASSHLTRYEQFF. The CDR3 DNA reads TGTGCCAGCAGCCACCTCACGAGATATGAGCAGTTCTTC.

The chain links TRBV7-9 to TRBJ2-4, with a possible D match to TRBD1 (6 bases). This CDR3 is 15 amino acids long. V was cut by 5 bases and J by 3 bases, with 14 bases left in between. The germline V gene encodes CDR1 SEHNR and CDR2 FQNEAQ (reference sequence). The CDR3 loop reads CASSGQDRFKNIQYF. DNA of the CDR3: TGTGCCAGCAGCGGCCAAGACAGGTTCAAAAACATTCAGTACTTC.

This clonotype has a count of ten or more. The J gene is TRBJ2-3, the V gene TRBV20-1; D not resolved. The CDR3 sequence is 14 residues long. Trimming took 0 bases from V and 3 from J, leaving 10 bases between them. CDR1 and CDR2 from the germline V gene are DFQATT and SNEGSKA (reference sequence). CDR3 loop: CSARDTEGTDTQYF. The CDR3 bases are TGCAGTGCTAGAGATACCGAAGGGACAGATACGCAGTATTTT.

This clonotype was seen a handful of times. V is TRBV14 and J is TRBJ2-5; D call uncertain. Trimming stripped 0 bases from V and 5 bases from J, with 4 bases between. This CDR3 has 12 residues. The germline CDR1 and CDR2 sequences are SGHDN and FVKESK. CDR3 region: CASSQEEETQYF. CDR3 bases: TGTGCCAGCAGCCAAGAGGAGGAGACCCAGTACTTC.

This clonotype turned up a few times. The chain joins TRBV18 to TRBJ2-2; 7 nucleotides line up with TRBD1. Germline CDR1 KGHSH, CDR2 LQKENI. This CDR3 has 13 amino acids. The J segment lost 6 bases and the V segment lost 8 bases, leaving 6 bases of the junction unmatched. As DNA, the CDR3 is TGTGCCAGCCTGGGACAGTTTGCCGGGGAGCTGTTTTTT. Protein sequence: CASLGQFAGELFF. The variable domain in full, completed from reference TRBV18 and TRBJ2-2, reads NAGVMQNPRHLVRRRGQEARLRCSPMKGHSHVYWYRQLPEEGLKFMVYLQKENIIDESGMPKERFSAEFPKEGPSILRIQQVVRGDSAAYFCASLGQFAGELFFGEGSRLTVL.